This T cell receptor beta chain stems from a study of blood T cell repertoires in COVID-19. Study-level information: The United States, Italy and Spain provided the acute and convalescent COVID-19 samples. PBMCs, B-cell-depleted T cells, or T cells were the source of the cDNA or gDNA that made up the material.

Seattle patients were enrolled while actively infected and followed longitudinally. Authors' methods: Amplification of reference gene primers was used by the study to estimate nucleated cell counts. Measured with immunoSEQ multiplex PCR; TCRdb has only the in-frame clones, and not every one. The V and J calls and clone size come from that table; D and trimming were worked out from the DNA. The sample comprises roughly 260,000 clones, 85% to 90% of which are singletons, and about 11% rests with the top ten. J lost 5 bases, V lost 3 bases, and 1 base had no gene match. Germline CDR1 is SGHTA and CDR2 is FQGNSA. This CDR3 comprises 13 residues.

This clonotype originated in a woman younger than 45 with COVID-19, enrolled during active disease. This chain joins TRBV7-2 and TRBJ2-1, with 7 bases fitting TRBD2. Sequencing used peripheral blood. This chain's CDR3 is CASSFGLDNEQFF. For the CDR3, the DNA is TGTGCCAGCAGCTTCGGACTAGACAATGAGCAGTTCTTC.